This TCR beta chain derives from a study of blood T cell repertoires in COVID-19. TCRdb's table, derived via immunoSEQ multiplex PCR, lists solely in-frame clones and lacks some. Of approximately 200,000 clones listed, 70% to 90% are singletons. After removal of 2 bases from V and 4 bases from J, the junction contained 5 bases not matched to a gene. This CDR3 spans 16 amino acids. Germline values: CDR1 LGHNT, CDR2 FRNRAP. The origin of this receptor is a human donor with active or convalescent COVID-19. The donor label of this sample is uncertain. Sequenced: peripheral blood. The gene calls are TRBV12-5 and TRBJ2-3, with 11 bases that match TRBD2. The CDR3 sequence is CASGLLAGGLADTQYF. As DNA, the CDR3 is TGTGCTAGTGGTTTGTTAGCGGGAGGGCTGGCAGATACGCAGTATTTT.